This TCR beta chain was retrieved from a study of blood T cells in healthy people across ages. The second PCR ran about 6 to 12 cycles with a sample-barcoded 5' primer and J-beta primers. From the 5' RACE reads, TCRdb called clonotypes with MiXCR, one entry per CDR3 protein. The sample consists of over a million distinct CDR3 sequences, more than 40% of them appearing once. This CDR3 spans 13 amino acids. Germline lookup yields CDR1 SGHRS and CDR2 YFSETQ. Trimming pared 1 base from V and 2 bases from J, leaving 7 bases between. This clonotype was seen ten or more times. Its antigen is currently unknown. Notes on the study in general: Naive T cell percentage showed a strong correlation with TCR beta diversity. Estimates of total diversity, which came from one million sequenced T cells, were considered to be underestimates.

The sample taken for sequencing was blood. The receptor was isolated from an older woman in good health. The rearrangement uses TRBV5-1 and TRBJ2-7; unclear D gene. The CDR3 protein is CASSLYSTYEQYF. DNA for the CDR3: TGCGCCAGCAGCTTGTACAGTACCTACGAGCAGTACTTC.